A selection of T cell receptor beta chains follows, all from one sample in a study of cytomegalovirus exposure and HLA in healthy donors. Using immunoSEQ multiplex PCR, the repertoire was profiled, and TCRdb retains in-frame clones only, with some absent. The data hold 150,000 or so clones, with 60% to 85% observed a single time. What was sequenced was PBMCs. Source of these receptors: a female donor in good health and CMV-seronegative. CDR3s include the opening cysteine and the closing phenylalanine or tryptophan. D genes are given only for firm matches. Clone sizes are given selectively: once, few, many, or a class where the clone is expanded.

d_gene,abundance,v_gene,j_gene,CDR3aa,CDR3nt
NA,NA,TRBV27,TRBJ1-2,CASSLSDSYGYTF,TGTGCCAGCAGTTTATCAGACAGCTATGGCTACACCTTC
TRBD1,NA,TRBV7-2,TRBJ1-5,CASSRQGNQPQHF,TGTGCCAGCAGTCGACAGGGGAATCAGCCCCAGCATTTT
NA,NA,TRBV18,TRBJ2-7,CASSPGGAQPYEQYF,TGTGCCAGCTCACCAGGCGGGGCCCAGCCCTACGAGCAGTACTTC
NA,NA,TRBV6-5,TRBJ2-5,CASSYSSLQETQYF,TGTGCCAGCAGTTACTCTAGTTTACAAGAGACCCAGTACTTC
TRBD1,NA,TRBV5-1,TRBJ2-5,CASSLSSRTGQAETQYF,TGCGCCAGCAGCTTGTCGTCGAGGACAGGGCAGGCCGAGACCCAGTACTTC
NA,NA,TRBV29-1,TRBJ1-1,CSVMQGRNTEAFF,TGCAGCGTCATGCAGGGAAGGAACACTGAAGCTTTCTTT
NA,NA,TRBV5-4,TRBJ1-2,CASSLPGTRSDGYTF,TGTGCCAGCAGCTTACCCGGGACACGATCGGATGGCTACACCTTC
TRBD1,NA,TRBV27,TRBJ2-5,CASSLSRGRETQYF,TGTGCCAGCAGTTTATCAAGGGGGCGAGAGACCCAGTACTTC
NA,NA,TRBV2,TRBJ2-7,CAAPRSVGLGAYEQYF,TGTGCCGCTCCACGTAGTGTGGGACTGGGGGCCTACGAGCAGTACTTC
TRBD1,few,TRBV5-1,TRBJ1-3,CASSVGDRANTIYF,TGCGCCAGCAGTGTCGGGGACAGGGCTAACACCATATATTTT
NA,NA,TRBV19,TRBJ2-1,CASSLRGEQFF,TGTGCCAGTAGTCTGAGAGGAGAGCAGTTCTTC
NA,NA,TRBV28,TRBJ2-3,CASKTDYTDTQYF,TGTGCCAGCAAAACGGACTACACAGATACGCAGTATTTT
TRBD2,NA,TRBV27,TRBJ2-1,CASSLSSGRVSNEQFF,TGTGCCAGCAGTTTGTCGAGCGGGAGAGTCAGCAATGAGCAGTTCTTC
NA,few,TRBV2,TRBJ1-3,CASRTDRNSGNTIYF,TGTGCCAGCAGGACCGACAGGAACTCTGGAAACACCATATATTTT
NA,NA,TRBV21-1,TRBJ2-3,CASSGYLGGLGHFTDTQYF,TGTGCCAGCAGCGGGTACCTAGGGGGACTAGGGCACTTCACAGATACGCAGTATTTT
NA,once,TRBV7-9,TRBJ1-1,CASTSRGGVNTEAFF,TGTGCCAGCACCTCGCGCGGGGGGGTGAACACTGAAGCTTTCTTT
NA,NA,TRBV7-8,TRBJ2-5,CASSLGGLRETQYF,TGTGCCAGCAGCTTAGGTGGGCTACGGGAGACCCAGTACTTC
NA,few,TRBV4-1,TRBJ1-1,CASSQERGTEAFF,TGCGCCAGCAGCCAAGAGAGGGGGACTGAAGCTTTCTTT
TRBD1,NA,TRBV4-1,TRBJ1-6,CASSQALQGARNSPLHF,TGCGCCAGCAGCCAAGCGTTACAGGGGGCGAGGAATTCACCCCTCCACTTT
TRBD2,NA,TRBV19,TRBJ2-1,CASSAASGSYNEQFF,TGTGCCAGTAGTGCCGCTAGCGGCTCCTACAATGAGCAGTTCTTC
TRBD1,NA,TRBV2,TRBJ2-5,CATSDREGLGETQYF,TGTGCCACCTCCGACAGGGAAGGGTTGGGAGAGACCCAGTACTTC
NA,few,TRBV6-1,TRBJ2-7,CASSVQGTYEQYF,TGTGCCAGCAGTGTACAGGGAACCTACGAGCAGTACTTC
TRBD1,NA,TRBV7-8,TRBJ1-6,CASSLRGDTGNSPLHF,TGTGCCAGCAGCCTCAGGGGGGATACCGGTAATTCACCCCTCCACTTT
TRBD1,NA,TRBV6-5,TRBJ2-7,CASSTTGTGVYEQYF,TGTGCCAGCAGTACAACCGGGACAGGGGTCTACGAGCAGTACTTC
NA,few,TRBV4-3,TRBJ1-1,CASSQDRELQAFF,TGCGCCAGCAGCCAAGATCGGGAGTTGCAAGCTTTCTTT
TRBD1,NA,TRBV7-2,TRBJ2-3,CASSFDVRPGQLSTDTQYF,TGTGCCAGCAGCTTTGATGTAAGACCGGGACAGCTTAGCACAGATACGCAGTATTTT
TRBD1,NA,TRBV11-3,TRBJ2-7,CASSRSGQGSYEQYF,TGTGCCAGCAGCCGATCGGGACAGGGCTCCTACGAGCAGTACTTC
TRBD1,NA,TRBV11-1,TRBJ1-1,CASSALTGDTEAFF,TGTGCCAGCAGCGCTTTGACAGGGGACACTGAAGCTTTCTTT
TRBD2,NA,TRBV7-3,TRBJ2-2,CASSSASGPGELFF,TGTGCCAGCAGCTCGGCTAGCGGGCCCGGGGAGCTGTTTTTT
TRBD1,NA,TRBV6-1,TRBJ2-5,CASSEASGTGARETQYF,TGTGCCAGCAGTGAAGCTTCTGGGACAGGGGCTAGAGAGACCCAGTACTTC
TRBD2,NA,TRBV4-3,TRBJ2-3,CASSQGLAGAVTDTQYF,TGCGCCAGCAGCCAAGGACTAGCGGGGGCCGTCACAGATACGCAGTATTTT
TRBD1,NA,TRBV4-1,TRBJ1-2,CASSQVGRGPAGYTF,TGCGCCAGCAGCCAAGTGGGCAGGGGGCCGGCTGGCTACACCTTC
TRBD1,NA,TRBV5-1,TRBJ2-7,CASSLLQGQGRHEQYF,TGCGCCAGCAGCTTGCTCCAGGGACAGGGGAGGCACGAGCAGTACTTC